This entry lists 30 T cell receptor beta chains sequenced from one sample in a study of spatial heterogeneity in lung cancer. MiXCR, applied by TCRdb to the 5' RACE reads, yields one record per CDR3 protein. Of some 37,000 distinct CDR3 sequences in the sample, roughly 8% were seen once. As to time point: sample taken at primary tumor resection. Sequenced material: PBMCs, taken at surgery. All receptors come from a male donor with early-stage non-small cell lung cancer.

This clonotype has ten or more counts. This chain uses TRBV3-1 with TRBJ2-1; D is possibly TRBD1 (6 bases). Germline lookup yields CDR1 LGHDT and CDR2 YNNKEL (reference sequence). The CDR3 contains 15 residues. V lost 2 bases, J lost 2 bases, and 10 bases lay in between. CDR3 region: CASSQRAGAYNEQFF. The CDR3 bases are TGTGCCAGCAGCCAACGGGCAGGGGCCTACAATGAGCAGTTCTTC.

This clonotype was observed at least ten times. The V gene is TRBV29-1, the J gene TRBJ1-5; no definite D call. V was trimmed by 8 bases and J by 4 bases, leaving 12 bases between them. CDR1 and CDR2 (germline): SQVTM, ANQGSEA. The CDR3 runs to 12 residues. The CDR3: CSFQDGNQPQHF. CDR3 sequence (DNA): TGCAGCTTTCAGGACGGGAATCAGCCCCAGCATTTT.

V usage is TRBV10-3 and J usage is TRBJ1-1; no firm D call. Germline V lookup: CDR1 ENHRY, CDR2 SYGVKD. This CDR3 contains 14 residues. V gave up 0 bases and J gave up 3 bases, with 8 bases separating them. CDR3 residues: CAISESGSYTEAFF. CDR3 coding DNA: TGTGCCATCAGTGAGTCAGGGTCTTACACTGAAGCTTTCTTT.

The chain recombines TRBV6-2 or TRBV6-3 with TRBJ2-3; 7 positions agree with TRBD1. Per the germline V gene, CDR1 is MNHEY and CDR2 is SVGEGT. With V trimmed by 6 bases and J by 0 bases, 15 bases remained unmatched. This CDR3 has 18 amino acids. The CDR3, as DNA: TGTGCCAGCAGCACCGGGATAGGGGGCCGGGGTAGCACAGATACGCAGTATTTT. Protein sequence: CASSTGIGGRGSTDTQYF.

This clonotype was counted many times. The J gene is TRBJ1-1, the V gene TRBV7-3, with a weak D call TRBD1 (6 bases). With 6 bases removed from V and 0 bases from J, the gap between germline ends came to 11 bases. Germline V lookup: CDR1 SGHTA, CDR2 FQGTGA. This CDR3 comprises 14 residues. The CDR3 DNA follows: TGTGCCAGCAGTTTAGGGGGGGTGAACACTGAAGCTTTCTTT. Translating gives CASSLGGVNTEAFF.

The chain links TRBV27 to TRBJ1-6; no definite D call. The CDR3 consists of 15 residues. The germline V gene encodes CDR1 MNHEY and CDR2 SMNVEV (reference sequence). Trimming took off 6 bases at V and 7 bases at J, with 16 bases between the two ends. The CDR3 DNA reads TGTGCCAGCAGCCAATACACCTTACCGAATTCACCCCTCCACTTT. Its protein is CASSQYTLPNSPLHF.

The chain uses TRBV29-1 and TRBJ1-2, with TRBD1 matching over 9 bases. The CDR3 covers 15 residues. The V gene's germline CDR1 is SQVTM and CDR2 ANQGSEA. After removal of 1 base from V and 4 bases from J, the junction contained 7 bases not matched to a gene. This CDR3 reads CSVEVPGQGFYGYTF. The DNA for the CDR3 is TGCAGCGTTGAAGTTCCCGGACAGGGGTTCTATGGCTACACCTTC.

This clonotype was observed many times. The chain links TRBV15 to TRBJ2-1, with TRBD2 matching over 7 bases. CDR3 length: 16 residues. V was clipped by 0 bases and J by 4 bases; unmatched bases: 6. Germline V gene data show CDR1 as LNHNV and CDR2 as YYDKDF (reference sequence). The CDR3 region has the DNA TGTGCCACCAGCAGAGATAACGGAGCGGGGTACAATGAGCAGTTCTTC. Translation: CATSRDNGAGYNEQFF.

The table lists this clonotype with many counts. The chain uses TRBV9 and TRBJ2-1, with D uncertain. Trimming shortened V by 4 bases and J by 1 base, and 12 bases separated the two germline ends. CDR1 SGDLS and CDR2 YYNGEE come from the germline V gene. CDR3 length: 15 residues. This CDR3 reads CASSPFGRSYNEQFF. The CDR3 bases are TGTGCCAGCAGCCCTTTTGGGCGGTCCTACAATGAGCAGTTCTTC.

The rearrangement links TRBV7-3 to TRBJ2-2; tentative D call: TRBD2 (5 bases). The CDR3 has 14 amino acids. From germline, CDR1 is SGHTA and CDR2 FQGTGA. Trimming took 1 base from V and 6 from J, leaving 9 bases between them. CDR3 amino acids: CASSLSPGSGELFF. The CDR3 DNA reads as TGTGCCAGCAGCTTAAGCCCGGGATCCGGGGAGCTGTTTTTT.

The sample holds a few counts of this clonotype. The V and J genes are TRBV27 and TRBJ1-1; no firm D call. V was shortened by 11 bases and J by 8 bases, with 18 bases between the two germline ends. Germline-derived CDR1 and CDR2 are MNHEY and SMNVEV (reference sequence). The CDR3 has 12 amino acids. CDR3 nucleotides: TGTGCCGGCATTAGGCCCCCTGGAGAAGCTTTCTTT. Protein sequence: CAGIRPPGEAFF.

This clonotype was detected many times. The J gene is TRBJ1-1, the V gene TRBV5-1, with D tentatively TRBD1 (6 bases). V lost 4 bases and J lost 4, with 14 bases in between. The CDR3 contains 14 residues. The germline gives CDR1 SGHRS, CDR2 YFSETQ. CDR3 coding DNA: TGCGCCAGCAGCGGCGGGGGCATGTTCACTGAAGCTTTCTTT. Amino acids: CASSGGGMFTEAFF.

This clonotype was seen many times. V gene TRBV11-3 combines with J gene TRBJ2-5; the match to TRBD2 covers 11 bases. The CDR3 is made up of 17 amino acids. With 4 bases clipped from V and 2 bases from J, the junction kept 9 bases outside the gene matches. Germline values: CDR1 SGHNT, CDR2 YENEEA. CDR3 region: CASSSDTGLAAQETQYF. The CDR3, as DNA: TGTGCCAGCAGCTCCGATACGGGACTAGCGGCTCAAGAGACCCAGTACTTC. Using reference TRBV11-3 and TRBJ2-5 for the parts outside the CDR3, the full variable domain is EAGVVQSPRYKIIEKKQPVAFWCNPISGHNTLYWYLQNLGQGPELLIRYENEEAVDDSQLPKDRFSAERLKGVDSTLKIQPAELGDSAVYLCASSSDTGLAAQETQYFGPGTRLLVL.

This clonotype was seen ten or more times. This rearrangement joins TRBV28 to TRBJ2-1, with D unclear. Deletions cut 5 bases from V and 2 bases from J, with 10 bases between. The CDR3 is made up of 14 amino acids. Germline assignment: CDR1 MDHEN and CDR2 SYDVKM. The CDR3 is CASSLPTPYNEQFF. CDR3 coding DNA: TGTGCCAGCAGTCTGCCGACACCCTACAATGAGCAGTTCTTC.

This clonotype was seen many times. V usage is TRBV6-5 and J usage is TRBJ2-3, with unresolved D. V dropped 5 bases and J dropped 5 bases, with 8 bases sitting between them. Germline V CDR1 and CDR2: MNHEY, SVGAGI. The CDR3 runs 12 residues. DNA of the CDR3: TGTGCCAGCAGTGTCGATGGAGATACGCAGTATTTT. Translation: CASSVDGDTQYF.

This clonotype was counted many times. This rearrangement joins TRBV27 to TRBJ1-4; 7 bases are a match to TRBD1. The CDR3 sequence is 14 residues long. In germline, CDR1 is MNHEY, CDR2 SMNVEV (reference sequence). Germline trimming cut 5 bases from V and 6 bases from J; bases unmatched to any gene: 6. The CDR3 loop is CASSPGQLDEKLFF. The CDR3 DNA is TGTGCCAGCAGTCCGGGACAGCTTGATGAAAAACTGTTTTTT.

This clonotype was counted ten times or more. V is TRBV7-9 and J is TRBJ2-1; possibly TRBD1 or TRBD2 for D (5 bases each). Trimming pared 5 bases from V and 7 bases from J, leaving 15 bases between. Germline lookup yields CDR1 SEHNR and CDR2 FQNEAQ (reference sequence). This CDR3 contains 14 residues. DNA for the CDR3: TGTGCCAGCAGCCAGACCGGGACCACGAATGAGCAGTTCTTC. This gives the protein CASSQTGTTNEQFF.

The J gene is TRBJ1-5, the V gene TRBV20-1; 9 positions agree with TRBD1. Trimming removed 5 bases from V and 5 bases from J; junction bases left unmatched: 10. The CDR3 contains 15 residues. Germline CDR1 and CDR2: DFQATT and SNEGSKA (reference sequence). The CDR3 DNA reads as TGCAGTGCTTCGCCGGTTACAGGGGGCTATCAGCCCCAGCATTTT. It yields the protein CSASPVTGGYQPQHF.

This clonotype was detected many times. This sequence joins TRBV27 and TRBJ1-1; D is uncertain. Trimming took off 5 bases at V and 4 bases at J, with 11 bases between the two ends. The CDR3 runs 13 residues. Germline V gives CDR1 MNHEY, CDR2 SMNVEV (reference sequence). The CDR3 sequence: CASSESAGTEAFF. The DNA of the CDR3 is TGTGCCAGCAGTGAGAGCGCGGGCACTGAAGCTTTCTTT.

In its sample, this clonotype was seen many times. The chain employs TRBV9 and TRBJ1-2; D not resolved. The CDR3 loop spans 16 amino acids. V was cut by 4 bases and J by 2 bases, with 18 bases left in between. Germline loops: CDR1 SGDLS, CDR2 YYNGEE. CDR3 nucleotide sequence: TGTGCCAGCAGCCCTAGTTCTAGGGTCCGAAACTATGGCTACACCTTC. Translated, it gives CASSPSSRVRNYGYTF. Supplemented by reference TRBV9 and TRBJ1-2, the full variable domain reads DSGVTQTPKHLITATGQRVTLRCSPRSGDLSVYWYQQSLDQGLQFLIQYYNGEERAKGNILERFSAQQFPDLHSELNLSSLELGDSALYFCASSPSSRVRNYGYTFGSGTRLTVV.

In its sample, this clonotype was seen many times. This sequence joins TRBV4-2 and TRBJ2-1; D assignment may be TRBD1 or TRBD2 (5 bases each). This CDR3 contains 18 residues. Germline CDR1 and CDR2: LGHNA and YNFKEQ. V was cut by 0 bases and J by 1 base, with 16 bases left in between. CDR3 nucleotides: TGTGCCAGCAGCCAAGAAGGAAGGGGCGGGTCTTCCTACAATGAGCAGTTCTTC. It codes for CASSQEGRGGSSYNEQFF.

This clonotype was counted a few times. This chain links TRBV5-6 with TRBJ2-1, with D unresolved. Germline CDR1 SGHDT, CDR2 YYEEEE. The V end was cut by 0 bases, the J end by 8 bases, with 6 bases between. There are 12 residues in the CDR3. The CDR3, as DNA: TGTGCCAGCAGCTTGGGAGGCCATGAGCAGTTCTTC. Translated, it gives CASSLGGHEQFF.

This chain uses TRBV27 with TRBJ2-7; D is ambiguous. This CDR3 contains 13 residues. Germline lookup yields CDR1 MNHEY and CDR2 SMNVEV (reference sequence). Trimming stripped 2 bases from V and 6 bases from J, with 11 bases between. In DNA form, the CDR3 reads TGTGCCAGCAGTTTAAGCCCCGAGGTCGAGCAGTACGTC. This gives the protein CASSLSPEVEQYV.

This clonotype showed up many times. J is TRBJ1-4 and V is TRBV4-2; D might be TRBD1 (5 bases). This CDR3 contains 15 residues. Germline assignment: CDR1 LGHNA and CDR2 YNFKEQ. V was shortened by 4 bases and J by 0 bases, with 9 bases between the two germline ends. CDR3 bases: TGTGCCAGCAGCCCGGACATAGCAACTAATGAAAAACTGTTTTTT. It encodes CASSPDIATNEKLFF.

This chain connects TRBV7-2 to TRBJ2-6, with D unresolved. Germline V lookup: CDR1 SGHTA, CDR2 FQGNSA. The CDR3 consists of 16 residues. Deletions cut 5 bases from V and 0 bases from J, with 11 bases between. In DNA, the CDR3 is TGTGCCAGCAGCCCCAGATCTCTCTCTGGGGCCAACGTCCTGACTTTC. Protein product: CASSPRSLSGANVLTF.

The chain uses TRBV28 and TRBJ1-2; D not resolved. The germline gives CDR1 MDHEN, CDR2 SYDVKM. The CDR3 has 12 residues. Trimming left V 6 bases short and J 0 bases short, with 5 bases between. Written as DNA, the CDR3 is TGTGCCAGCAGCGGACCTAACTATGGCTACACCTTC. Translating gives CASSGPNYGYTF.

This clonotype turned up a few times. The chain couples TRBV20-1 to TRBJ1-2; 9 bases align to TRBD1. V was pared by 5 bases and J by 6 bases, with 7 bases of the junction left unmatched. This CDR3 is 13 amino acids long. Germline V gene lookup returns CDR1 DFQATT and CDR2 SNEGSKA (reference sequence). The CDR3 is CSAFRTGEDGYTF. The CDR3 DNA reads as TGCAGTGCTTTTAGGACAGGGGAGGATGGCTACACCTTC.

There are many counts of this clonotype. V gene TRBV5-4 combines with J gene TRBJ1-6, with D unclear. The CDR3 loop spans 15 amino acids. The germline V gene encodes CDR1 SGHNT and CDR2 YYREEE (reference sequence). V was cut by 1 base and J by 7 bases, with 12 bases left in between. CDR3 sequence (DNA): TGTGCCAGCAGCTTGATTGCCCGCGGAAATTCACCCCTCCACTTT. It is translated as CASSLIARGNSPLHF.

This clonotype appeared a few times. This chain links TRBV5-5 with TRBJ1-5; TRBD1 agrees at 8 bases. The germline V gene has CDR1 SGHKS and CDR2 YYEKEE (reference sequence). V was pared by 5 bases and J by 5 bases, with 9 bases of the junction left unmatched. The CDR3 contains 15 residues. Here the CDR3 DNA reads TGTGCCAGCAGTCTGACAGGGGACGATGATCAGCCCCAGCATTTT. Its translation is CASSLTGDDDQPQHF.

This clonotype was counted at least ten times. The gene calls are TRBV6-6 and TRBJ1-1; no clear D. The CDR3 is 14 amino acids. Germline V gene data show CDR1 as MNHNY and CDR2 as SVGAGI (reference sequence). Trimming pared 6 bases from V and 1 base from J, leaving 12 bases between. The CDR3 sequence: CASSLERPNTEAFF. The CDR3 nucleotides read TGTGCCAGCAGCCTGGAAAGGCCGAACACTGAAGCTTTCTTT.